A selection of T cell receptor beta chains follows, all from one sample in a study of blood T cell repertoires in COVID-19. Sequencing was performed with immunoSEQ multiplex PCR; in TCRdb, only in-frame clones are kept and a portion is missing. Of 200,000 to 250,000 clones listed, roughly 80% are singletons. Sequenced: PBMCs or T cells enriched from blood (not recorded which). These receptors were taken from a woman in her thirties or forties with acute COVID-19. The CDR3 runs from the conserved cysteine through the conserved F or W. The order of the fields is clone size, D gene, CDR3 length, J gene, V gene, CDR3 DNA, CDR3 protein. D genes are given only for firm matches. Where a row states a size, it is once, few, many or the class of an expanded clone; other rows omit it.

NA | TRBD1 | 16 | TRBJ2-1 | TRBV4-3 | TGCGCCAGCAGCCAACTAACCGGGACAGGGGGGAATGAGCAGTTCTTC | CASSQLTGTGGNEQFF
NA | NA | 16 | TRBJ1-6 | TRBV27 | TGTGCCAGCAGTTTATCGGCGTTTAAGGGGAATTCACCCCTCCACTTT | CASSLSAFKGNSPLHF
NA | NA | 14 | TRBJ2-3 | TRBV9 | TGTGCCAGCGCCCTAGCGAGACCCACAGATACGCAGTATTTT | CASALARPTDTQYF
NA | TRBD2 | 13 | TRBJ2-1 | TRBV10-1 | TGCGCCAGCAGTGCTAGCGGCTACAATGAGCAGTTCTTC | CASSASGYNEQFF
NA | NA | 15 | TRBJ2-3 | TRBV2 | TGTGCCAGCAAACCTCGCGGAAGTAGCACAGATACGCAGTATTTT | CASKPRGSSTDTQYF
few | TRBD1 | 14 | TRBJ2-5 | TRBV27 | TGTGCCAGCAGTTTATTAGGGACAGCGAAGACCCAGTACTTC | CASSLLGTAKTQYF
NA | TRBD1 | 17 | TRBJ1-5 | TRBV7-3 | TGTGCCAGGAGAGGGGACAGGGGGTCCGTTACCAATCAGCCCCAGCATTTT | CARRGDRGSVTNQPQHF
few | TRBD1 | 16 | TRBJ1-6 | TRBV7-2 | TGTGCCAGCAGCGCTAGCTGGACAGGGCCCCGTTCACCCCTCCACTTT | CASSASWTGPRSPLHF
NA | NA | 16 | TRBJ2-7 | TRBV25-1 | TGTGCCAGCAGGAAACAGGGGACGGGGGACTCCTACGAGCAGTACTTC | CASRKQGTGDSYEQYF
NA | TRBD2 | 15 | TRBJ2-1 | TRBV18 | TGTGCCAGCTCGTATACTAGCGGGAGGATCAATGAGCAGTTCTTC | CASSYTSGRINEQFF
NA | TRBD1 | 17 | TRBJ1-4 | TRBV5-1 | TGCGCCAGCAGCTTGGGGGACAGGGAACGGTCTAATGAAAAACTGTTTTTT | CASSLGDRERSNEKLFF
few | NA | 13 | TRBJ1-2 | TRBV6-5 | TGTGCCAGCAGGACAGGTGCTAACTATGGCTACACCTTC | CASRTGANYGYTF
NA | TRBD2 | 16 | TRBJ2-1 | TRBV11-2 | TGTGCCAGCAGCTTAGTGCAGCGGGGACTCGCGGGTGAGCAGTTCTTC | CASSLVQRGLAGEQFF
NA | TRBD1 | 14 | TRBJ2-7 | TRBV5-1 | TGCGCCAGCAGCTCGGACAGGGTTACCCACGAGCAGTACTTC | CASSSDRVTHEQYF
NA | NA | 13 | TRBJ1-2 | TRBV10-3 | TGTGCCATCAGTGAGTTTTCCGAGAGTGGCTACACCTTC | CAISEFSESGYTF
NA | NA | 12 | TRBJ1-1 | TRBV7-6 | TGTGCCAGCAGCTTAGTTCCGGGGGAAGCTTTCTTT | CASSLVPGEAFF
NA | NA | 14 | TRBJ1-2 | TRBV4-2 | TGTGCCAGCAGCCAACCGGTCGGAGGCGCTGGCTACACCTTC | CASSQPVGGAGYTF
NA | TRBD2 | 18 | TRBJ2-3 | TRBV6-1 | TGTGCCAGCAGTGAAGCTAAAGGTGGCGGGGGAGTCACAGATACGCAGTATTTT | CASSEAKGGGGVTDTQYF
NA | NA | 14 | TRBJ1-5 | TRBV28 | TGTGCCAGCAGTCCCCTAAACCCAGGACAGCCCCAGCATTTT | CASSPLNPGQPQHF
NA | TRBD1 | 17 | TRBJ1-2 | TRBV9 | TGTGCCAGCAGCGCACGTGGGGACAGGGCAGCTAACTATGGCTACACCTTC | CASSARGDRAANYGYTF
NA | NA | 15 | TRBJ1-4 | TRBV25-1 | TGTGCCAGCAGTGAATCCGGATACCCGGGGGAAAAACTGTTTTTT | CASSESGYPGEKLFF
NA | NA | 14 | TRBJ2-3 | TRBV14 | TGTGCCAGCAGCCAAGACATTAGCACAGATACGCAGTATTTT | CASSQDISTDTQYF
NA | TRBD1 | 16 | TRBJ1-4 | TRBV6-5 | TGTGCCAGCAGTTACTCGATCGGGACAGCTAATGAAAAACTGTTTTTT | CASSYSIGTANEKLFF
few | NA | 13 | TRBJ2-5 | TRBV11-1 | TGTGCCAGCAGCTTAAGGCGGAAAGAGACCCAGTACTTC | CASSLRRKETQYF
NA | TRBD1 | 15 | TRBJ1-2 | TRBV18 | TGTGCCAGCTCGCCTGGGACAGGTAGAACGTATGGCTACACCTTC | CASSPGTGRTYGYTF
NA | NA | 14 | TRBJ1-2 | TRBV24-1 | TGTGCCACCAGTGATTTCACCCAGTCCTATGGCTACACCTTC | CATSDFTQSYGYTF
NA | NA | 15 | TRBJ2-1 | TRBV11-2 | TGTGCCAGCAGCCCATCAGGTACTTACTACAATGAGCAGTTCTTC | CASSPSGTYYNEQFF